The 29 T cell receptor beta chains below all came from one sample that was sequenced in a study of regulatory T cells. Study-wide results and limits: Hydrophobic residues at CDR3 positions 6 and 7 were enriched in conventional CD4+ T cells of CD3G-deficient patients.

Amplification used 52 TRBV primers and 13 TRBJ primers. Clones were read by immunoSEQ multiplex PCR, and TCRdb kept only the in-frame ones, dropping some. The data contain 20,000 to 25,000 clones, about 88% of them singletons. For these receptors, no antigen is known. Sequences were obtained from conventional CD4+ T cells sorted from blood. Receptors were obtained from a child between 10 and 17 years old with CD3G deficiency.

This clone has just one count. The chain carries TRBV11-2 and TRBJ1-1; D gene ambiguous. This CDR3 contains 13 residues. Trimming stripped 5 bases from V and 5 bases from J, with 12 bases between. Germline V CDR1 and CDR2: SGHAT, FQNNGV. CDR3 residues: CASSLIPGTEAFF. DNA of the CDR3: TGTGCCAGCAGCCTTATCCCGGGGACTGAAGCTTTCTTT.

This rearrangement joins TRBV28 to TRBJ1-1, with D possibly being TRBD1 (5 bases). The CDR3 covers 13 residues. V was shortened by 6 bases and J by 8 bases, with 16 bases between the two germline ends. CDR1 is MDHEN and CDR2 is SYDVKM in the germline V gene. The CDR3 reads CASSRGGRTEAFF. Written as DNA, the CDR3 is TGTGCCAGCAGCCGTGGGGGGAGGACCGAAGCTTTCTTT.

The chain combines TRBV28 with TRBJ2-2, with TRBD2 identical over 11 bases. The junction had 8 bases not matched to a gene; V was cut back by 5 bases and J by 6 bases. Germline CDR1 and CDR2: MDHEN and SYDVKM. This CDR3 comprises 16 residues. The CDR3 here is CASSDPSGRSPGELFF. CDR3 DNA: TGTGCCAGCAGTGATCCTAGCGGGAGGAGCCCCGGGGAGCTGTTTTTT. The full variable domain, with the rest looked up from reference TRBV28 and TRBJ2-2, is DVKVTQSSRYLVKRTGEKVFLECVQDMDHENMFWYRQDPGLGLRLIYFSYDVKMKEKGDIPEGYSVSREKKERFSLILESASTNQTSMYLCASSDPSGRSPGELFFGEGSRLTVL.

This clone is a singleton in its sample. V gene TRBV19 combines with J gene TRBJ1-1; weak D call: TRBD1 (6 bases). Germline-derived CDR1 and CDR2 are LNHDA and SQIVND (reference sequence). The CDR3 runs 14 residues. Trimming shortened V by 4 bases and J by 0 bases, and 9 bases separated the two germline ends. CDR3 DNA sequence: TGTGCCAGTAGTAAAAACAGGGTGAACACTGAAGCTTTCTTT. Translated, it gives CASSKNRVNTEAFF.

This clone was observed once. This chain uses TRBV7-9 with TRBJ2-5; a weak D match, TRBD2 (6 bases). Trimming took 4 bases from V and 5 from J, leaving 20 bases between them. This CDR3 has 16 residues. The germline gives CDR1 SEHNR, CDR2 FQNEAQ (reference sequence). CDR3: CASSYPMEGQEETQYF. CDR3 bases: TGTGCCAGCAGCTACCCCATGGAGGGCCAAGAGGAGACCCAGTACTTC. Full variable domain (outside the CDR3, taken from reference TRBV7-9 and TRBJ2-5): DTGVSQNPRHKITKRGQNVTFRCDPISEHNRLYWYRQTLGQGPEFLTYFQNEAQLEKSRLLSDRFSAERPKGSFSTLEIQRTEQGDSAMYLCASSYPMEGQEETQYFGPGTRLLVL.

This clone was observed a few times. The chain couples TRBV6-1 to TRBJ2-7; D uncertain. Looked up from germline, CDR1 is MNHNS and CDR2 is SASEGT. There are 14 residues in the CDR3. The V end lost 7 bases, the J end lost 1 base, and 14 bases lay between the germline ends. The CDR3 nucleotides read TGTGCCAGCACTCCCCGGGCCCCATCCTACGAGCAGTACTTC. It yields the protein CASTPRAPSYEQYF.

The CDR3 coding sequence is TGTGCCAGCAGTTCCCTAGGGCACACAGATACGCAGTATTTT. Translated, it gives CASSSLGHTDTQYF. This chain uses TRBV28 with TRBJ2-3; D unclear. Germline V gene data show CDR1 as MDHEN and CDR2 as SYDVKM. CDR3 length: 14 amino acids. The V end was cut by 4 bases, the J end by 2 bases, with 10 bases between.

The chain uses TRBV19 and TRBJ1-1; no clear D. Germline values: CDR1 LNHDA, CDR2 SQIVND (reference sequence). The CDR3 spans 13 residues. V was trimmed by 6 bases and J by 1 base, leaving 9 bases between them. The CDR3 region is CASRMARNTEAFF. The DNA for the CDR3 is TGTGCCAGTAGAATGGCGCGGAACACTGAAGCTTTCTTT.

This clone was seen a few times. The chain couples TRBV28 to TRBJ2-1, with D possibly being TRBD1 or TRBD2 (5 bases each). In germline, CDR1 is MDHEN, CDR2 SYDVKM. The V gene lost 3 bases and the J gene lost 8 bases, with 8 bases spanning the gap. The length of the CDR3 is 12 residues. The CDR3 bases are TGTGCCAGCAGTTTGAGGGGCGATGAGCAGTTCTTC. Its protein product is CASSLRGDEQFF.

V is TRBV5-1 and J is TRBJ2-7; tentative D call: TRBD1 (5 bases). Germline V lookup: CDR1 SGHRS, CDR2 YFSETQ. Trimming pared 2 bases from V and 5 bases from J, leaving 14 bases between. This CDR3 region has 14 residues. As DNA, the CDR3 is TGCGCCAGCAGCTTATCAGGGCCCCCCAACGAGCAGTACTTC. Protein product: CASSLSGPPNEQYF.

The chain couples TRBV28 to TRBJ2-2, with a possible D match to TRBD1 (5 bases). Germline lookup yields CDR1 MDHEN and CDR2 SYDVKM. The ends were cut back, 0 bases at V and 7 bases at J, with 12 bases in the middle. CDR3 length: 15 amino acids. The CDR3, as DNA: TGTGCCAGCAGTTTATGGGCAGGGATTGACGGGGAGCTGTTTTTT. Translated, it gives CASSLWAGIDGELFF.

This rearrangement joins TRBV19 to TRBJ2-3, with 11 nucleotides matching TRBD2. Per the germline V gene, CDR1 is LNHDA and CDR2 is SQIVND (reference sequence). V dropped 5 bases and J dropped 9; count of bases not matched to a gene: 4. This CDR3 comprises 13 residues. In DNA form, the CDR3 reads TGTGCCAGTAGTGCACTAGCGGGAGCCACGCAGTATTTT. It translates to CASSALAGATQYF. Variable domain in full (rest from reference TRBV19 and TRBJ2-3): DGGITQSPKYLFRKEGQNVTLSCEQNLNHDAMYWYRQDPGQGLRLIYYSQIVNDFQKGDIAEGYSVSREKKESFPLTVTSAQKNPTAFYLCASSALAGATQYFGPGTRLTVL.

The chain couples TRBV9 to TRBJ2-5; 11 bases agree with TRBD2. The CDR3 length is 15 residues. The V gene's germline CDR1 is SGDLS and CDR2 YYNGEE. V gave up 4 bases and J gave up 5 bases; unmatched junction bases: 7. The CDR3 reads CASSFRLAGKETQYF. The CDR3 DNA reads TGTGCCAGCAGCTTTAGACTAGCGGGAAAGGAGACCCAGTACTTC.

This clone was seen only a few times. The J gene is TRBJ1-1, the V gene TRBV5-1; 7 bases agree with TRBD1. The CDR3 is 15 amino acids. Germline-derived CDR1 and CDR2 are SGHRS and YFSETQ. The V and J ends lost 3 bases and 0 bases, in that order; junction bases with no gene match: 5. This chain's CDR3 is CASSWGTVMNTEAFF. The DNA of the CDR3 is TGCGCCAGCAGCTGGGGGACAGTGATGAACACTGAAGCTTTCTTT.

The chain recombines TRBV11-2 with TRBJ2-7; D possibly corresponds to TRBD2 (5 bases). The V gene's germline CDR1 is SGHAT and CDR2 FQNNGV. Trimming left V 1 base short and J 1 base short, with 8 bases between. This CDR3 has 14 amino acids. CDR3 region: CASSLVPGSYEQYF. DNA for the CDR3: TGTGCCAGCAGCTTAGTTCCGGGGTCCTACGAGCAGTACTTC.

A single count supports this clone. V and J are TRBV6-1 and TRBJ1-1; 8 nucleotides line up with TRBD1. The CDR3 is 15 residues long. Germline V lookup: CDR1 MNHNS, CDR2 SASEGT. Germline trimming cut 4 bases from V and 0 bases from J; bases unmatched to any gene: 4. In nucleotides, the CDR3 is TGTGCCAGCAGTGCCGGGACAGGTTTGAACACTGAAGCTTTCTTT. This gives the protein CASSAGTGLNTEAFF.

V gene TRBV28 combines with J gene TRBJ1-2; D is undetermined. Germline V gene lookup returns CDR1 MDHEN and CDR2 SYDVKM. This CDR3 has 12 amino acids. V was shortened by 2 bases and J by 6 bases, with 7 bases between the two germline ends. As DNA, the CDR3 is TGTGCCAGCAGTTTACCGAGGGATGGCTACACCTTC. Its protein is CASSLPRDGYTF.

The count of this clone is one. The J gene is TRBJ1-1, the V gene TRBV11-2; 8 positions match TRBD1. Germline CDR1 reads SGHAT; CDR2 reads FQNNGV. CDR3 length equals 13 residues. J lost 11 bases, V lost 0 bases, and 5 bases had no gene match. CDR3 sequence: CASSLDRGPVAFF. In DNA, the CDR3 is TGTGCCAGCAGCTTAGACAGGGGGCCGGTCGCTTTCTTT.

In DNA, the CDR3 is TGTGCCAGTAGTATACAGGACAGGCGCTATGGCTACACCTTC. Translating gives CASSIQDRRYGYTF. V and J are TRBV19 and TRBJ1-2; TRBD1 matches at 7 bases. V gave up 2 bases and J gave up 4 bases; unmatched junction bases: 4. The CDR3 extends over 14 amino acids. Germline CDR1 reads LNHDA; CDR2 reads SQIVND (reference sequence).

V and J are TRBV28 and TRBJ2-1; TRBD2 might be the D (5 bases). The germline V gene encodes CDR1 MDHEN and CDR2 SYDVKM. The CDR3 covers 16 residues. Trimming cost V 2 bases and J 5 bases, with 16 bases left between them. For the CDR3, the DNA is TGTGCCAGCAGTTTAAATCTCTTGCGGGCCGACAATGAGCAGTTCTTC. Protein: CASSLNLLRADNEQFF.

The genes are TRBV28 and TRBJ2-3; 10 nucleotides match TRBD2. Germline values: CDR1 MDHEN, CDR2 SYDVKM. After removal of 8 bases from V and 1 base from J, the junction contained 12 bases not matched to a gene. The CDR3 spans 17 residues. CDR3 sequence (DNA): TGTGCCAGCGGGGGGGCTAGCGGGAGTTCCGGCACAGATACGCAGTATTTT. The encoded protein is CASGGASGSSGTDTQYF.

V is TRBV28 and J is TRBJ2-7; 8 bases fit TRBD1. Germline CDR1 is MDHEN and CDR2 is SYDVKM. The CDR3 length is 14 residues. V shed 5 bases, J shed 2 bases, and the junction held 5 bases outside the gene matches. CDR3 in amino acids: CASSARTGTYEQYF. The DNA of the CDR3 is TGTGCCAGCAGTGCCCGGACAGGGACCTACGAGCAGTACTTC. Using reference TRBV28 and TRBJ2-7 for the parts outside the CDR3, the full variable domain is DVKVTQSSRYLVKRTGEKVFLECVQDMDHENMFWYRQDPGLGLRLIYFSYDVKMKEKGDIPEGYSVSREKKERFSLILESASTNQTSMYLCASSARTGTYEQYFGPGTRLTVT.

For the CDR3, the DNA is TGTGCCAGCAGTGAAGAGAGGACTCCAGGGACCCAGTACTTC. This gives the protein CASSEERTPGTQYF. The chain has TRBV25-1 and TRBJ2-5, with D tentatively TRBD2 (5 bases). CDR1 MGHDK and CDR2 SYGVNS come from the germline V gene. The V gene lost 2 bases and the J gene lost 7 bases, with 14 bases spanning the gap. This CDR3 spans 14 amino acids.

The V gene is TRBV11-2, the J gene TRBJ1-1, with a possible D match to TRBD1 (6 bases). Trimming stripped 5 bases from V and 4 bases from J, with 14 bases between. There are 14 residues in the CDR3. Germline-derived CDR1 and CDR2 are SGHAT and FQNNGV. CDR3: CASSKTGLGTEAFF. CDR3 coding DNA: TGTGCCAGCAGCAAAACAGGGCTGGGCACTGAAGCTTTCTTT.

This clone was observed a few times. The V and J genes are TRBV28 and TRBJ2-7; D remains unclear. V lost 5 bases and J 4 bases, leaving 18 bases between the germline ends. The CDR3 extends over 15 amino acids. Germline V gives CDR1 MDHEN, CDR2 SYDVKM. The DNA for the CDR3 is TGTGCCAGCAGTCCGACATACCCAGCCCAGTACGAGCAGTACTTC. Protein sequence: CASSPTYPAQYEQYF.

The CDR3 sequence: CASSHGDKQGGYTF. CDR3 DNA: TGTGCCAGCAGCCACGGGGACAAACAAGGTGGCTACACCTTC. The rearrangement uses TRBV7-9 and TRBJ1-2, with D perhaps matching TRBD1 (6 bases). Looked up from germline, CDR1 is SEHNR and CDR2 is FQNEAQ (reference sequence). Trimming removed 5 bases at V and 7 bases at J, with 17 bases between. This CDR3 is 14 amino acids long.

This clone appeared once. The chain carries TRBV19 and TRBJ2-3; 14 bases are a match to TRBD2. In germline, CDR1 is LNHDA, CDR2 SQIVND (reference sequence). There are 15 residues in the CDR3. Trimming at V came to 6 bases and at J to 8 bases, leaving 7 bases not matched to a gene. CDR3 DNA: TGTGCCAGTAGCCGGGGACTAGCGGGAGTATCTACGCAGTATTTT. It codes for CASSRGLAGVSTQYF.

The chain combines TRBV18 with TRBJ2-1, with a weak D call TRBD2 (6 bases). The germline V gene has CDR1 KGHSH and CDR2 LQKENI. There are 15 residues in the CDR3. Trimming removed 3 bases from V and 4 bases from J, with 13 bases in between. The chain's CDR3 is CASSPAGNRYNEQFF. The CDR3 DNA sequence: TGTGCCAGCTCACCGGCGGGAAACCGATACAATGAGCAGTTCTTC.

This chain connects TRBV10-3 to TRBJ2-7; the match to TRBD2 covers 11 bases. J lost 7 bases, V lost 4 bases, and 0 bases had no gene match. This CDR3 is built from 12 residues. In germline, CDR1 is ENHRY, CDR2 SYGVKD. The CDR3 bases are TGTGCCATCAGTGTAGCGGGAGGGGAGCAGTACTTC. Its protein is CAISVAGGEQYF.